This T cell receptor (beta chain) was identified during a study of blood T cell repertoires in COVID-19. The wider study: Acute and convalescent COVID-19 samples came from the United States, Italy and Spain. PBMCs, B-cell-depleted T cells, or T cells provided the cDNA or gDNA that made up the material.

Per the authors' pipeline: Amplifying reference gene primers gave estimates of nucleated cell counts. The table came from immunoSEQ multiplex PCR; TCRdb's copy has only in-frame clones and leaves some out. For V, J and clone size, that table is used; D and trimming come from the DNA. The sample lists fewer than 120,000 clones, about 80% occurring once. This CDR3 has 18 residues. CDR1 KGHSH and CDR2 LQKENI come from the germline V gene. V lost 3 bases, J lost 7 bases, and 13 bases stayed unmatched. The chain joins TRBV18 to TRBJ2-1; 12 bases match TRBD2. The sample consisted of peripheral blood. The clonotype comes from an elderly woman with acute or convalescent COVID-19. The CDR3 DNA is TGTGCCAGCTCACCTAGACGGACTAGCGGGATTTTGGAGAATGAGCAGTTCTTC. Protein product: CASSPRRTSGILENEQFF.